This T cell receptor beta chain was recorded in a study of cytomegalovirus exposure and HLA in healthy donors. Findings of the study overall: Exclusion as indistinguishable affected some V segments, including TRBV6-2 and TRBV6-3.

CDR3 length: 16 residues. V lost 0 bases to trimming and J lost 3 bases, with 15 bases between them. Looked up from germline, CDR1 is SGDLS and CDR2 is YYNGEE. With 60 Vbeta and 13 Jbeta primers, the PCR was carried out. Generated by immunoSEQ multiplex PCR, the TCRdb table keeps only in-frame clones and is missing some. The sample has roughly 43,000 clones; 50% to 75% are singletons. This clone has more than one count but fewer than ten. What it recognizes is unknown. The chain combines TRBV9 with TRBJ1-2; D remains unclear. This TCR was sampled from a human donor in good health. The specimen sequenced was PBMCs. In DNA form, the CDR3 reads TGTGCCAGCAGCGTAGAAGGAGGCCGGAACTACTATGGCTACACCTTC. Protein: CASSVEGGRNYYGYTF.